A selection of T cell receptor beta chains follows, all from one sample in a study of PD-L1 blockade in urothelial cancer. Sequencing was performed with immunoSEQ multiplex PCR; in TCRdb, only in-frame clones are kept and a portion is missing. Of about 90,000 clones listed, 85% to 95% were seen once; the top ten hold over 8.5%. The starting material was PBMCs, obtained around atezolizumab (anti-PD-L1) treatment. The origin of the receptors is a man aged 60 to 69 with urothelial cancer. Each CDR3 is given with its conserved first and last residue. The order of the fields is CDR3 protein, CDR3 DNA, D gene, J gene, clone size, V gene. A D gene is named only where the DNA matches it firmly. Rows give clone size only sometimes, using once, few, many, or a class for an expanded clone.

CDR3aa: CASIRDRANEKLFF
CDR3nt: TGTGCCAGCATCCGGGACAGGGCGAATGAAAAACTGTTTTTT
d_gene: TRBD1
j_gene: TRBJ1-4
abundance: NA
v_gene: TRBV6-1

CDR3aa: CASSKDGATGGENEKLFF
CDR3nt: TGTGCCAGCAGCAAAGACGGGGCGACAGGGGGCGAGAATGAAAAACTGTTTTTT
d_gene: NA
j_gene: TRBJ1-4
abundance: NA
v_gene: TRBV21-1

CDR3aa: CASSFTEGGTEAFF
CDR3nt: TGTGCCAGCAGCTTCACGGAGGGAGGGACTGAAGCTTTCTTT
d_gene: NA
j_gene: TRBJ1-1
abundance: NA
v_gene: TRBV11-2

CDR3aa: CASTTGIPGNTIYF
CDR3nt: TGTGCCAGCACCACAGGGATACCTGGAAACACCATATATTTT
d_gene: NA
j_gene: TRBJ1-3
abundance: NA
v_gene: TRBV28

CDR3aa: CASSPRTGGTGELFF
CDR3nt: TGTGCCAGCTCACCTAGGACAGGGGGCACCGGGGAGCTGTTTTTT
d_gene: TRBD1
j_gene: TRBJ2-2
abundance: NA
v_gene: TRBV18

CDR3aa: CASEGEVGPQHF
CDR3nt: TGTGCCAGCGAAGGGGAGGTTGGACCCCAGCATTTT
d_gene: NA
j_gene: TRBJ1-5
abundance: few
v_gene: TRBV28

CDR3aa: CASSRQGGTGTQYF
CDR3nt: TGTGCCAGCAGCCGACAGGGAGGAACGGGAACCCAGTACTTC
d_gene: NA
j_gene: TRBJ2-5
abundance: NA
v_gene: TRBV14

CDR3aa: CASSLDEGADTEAFF
CDR3nt: TGCGCCAGCAGCCTGGACGAGGGGGCTGACACTGAAGCTTTCTTT
d_gene: TRBD1
j_gene: TRBJ1-1
abundance: NA
v_gene: TRBV4-3

CDR3aa: CASSSNRGNTEAFF
CDR3nt: TGTGCCAGCAGCTCCAACAGGGGAAACACTGAAGCTTTCTTT
d_gene: TRBD1
j_gene: TRBJ1-1
abundance: NA
v_gene: TRBV5-4

CDR3aa: CASSPGQGNSYEQYF
CDR3nt: TGTGCCAGTAGTCCGGGACAGGGAAACTCCTACGAGCAGTACTTC
d_gene: TRBD1
j_gene: TRBJ2-7
abundance: NA
v_gene: TRBV19

CDR3aa: CASSLLQGSDEKLFF
CDR3nt: TGCGCCAGCAGCTTGTTGCAGGGCTCGGATGAAAAACTGTTTTTT
d_gene: NA
j_gene: TRBJ1-4
abundance: NA
v_gene: TRBV5-1

CDR3aa: CASSRRLDRIAEAFF
CDR3nt: TGTGCCAGCAGCCGACGACTCGACCGGATCGCTGAAGCTTTCTTT
d_gene: NA
j_gene: TRBJ1-1
abundance: once
v_gene: TRBV27

CDR3aa: CASSVSQISPNTGELFF
CDR3nt: TGTGCCAGCAGCGTATCACAGATCTCCCCGAACACCGGGGAGCTGTTTTTT
d_gene: NA
j_gene: TRBJ2-2
abundance: NA
v_gene: TRBV9

CDR3aa: CSVSLAGGPPDTQYF
CDR3nt: TGCAGCGTTAGCCTAGCGGGGGGGCCACCAGATACGCAGTATTTT
d_gene: TRBD2
j_gene: TRBJ2-3
abundance: NA
v_gene: TRBV29-1

CDR3aa: CASSLGLAGRTGELFF
CDR3nt: TGTGCCAGCAGCTTAGGACTAGCGGGACGCACCGGGGAGCTGTTTTTT
d_gene: TRBD2
j_gene: TRBJ2-2
abundance: NA
v_gene: TRBV5-4

CDR3aa: CASSLTPSGEQYF
CDR3nt: TGTGCCAGCAGCTTAACGCCTAGCGGCGAGCAGTACTTC
d_gene: TRBD2
j_gene: TRBJ2-7
abundance: NA
v_gene: TRBV7-3

CDR3aa: CASSLAGFTYEQYF
CDR3nt: TGTGCCAGCAGCTTGGCGGGGTTCACCTACGAGCAGTACTTC
d_gene: NA
j_gene: TRBJ2-7
abundance: NA
v_gene: TRBV5-6

CDR3aa: CASSPNRVGWETEAFF
CDR3nt: TGTGCCAGCAGCCCAAACAGGGTAGGGTGGGAAACTGAAGCTTTCTTT
d_gene: NA
j_gene: TRBJ1-1
abundance: NA
v_gene: TRBV5-4

CDR3aa: CAWSVGYRVRLDEQFF
CDR3nt: TGTGCCTGGAGTGTCGGATACAGGGTGAGGTTGGATGAGCAGTTCTTC
d_gene: NA
j_gene: TRBJ2-1
abundance: NA
v_gene: TRBV30

CDR3aa: CAVRTGGGPMNTEAFF
CDR3nt: TGTGCCGTGCGAACAGGGGGCGGCCCGATGAACACTGAAGCTTTCTTT
d_gene: TRBD1
j_gene: TRBJ1-1
abundance: NA
v_gene: TRBV10-3

CDR3aa: CSAPGQGFETQYF
CDR3nt: TGCAGCGCACCGGGACAGGGGTTTGAGACCCAGTACTTC
d_gene: TRBD1
j_gene: TRBJ2-5
abundance: NA
v_gene: TRBV29-1

CDR3aa: CASSVGGPRTSGNTIYF
CDR3nt: TGTGCCAGCAGCGTAGGCGGCCCACGAACCTCTGGAAACACCATATATTTT
d_gene: NA
j_gene: TRBJ1-3
abundance: NA
v_gene: TRBV9

CDR3aa: CASSAGQGYGYTF
CDR3nt: TGTGCCAGCAGCGCGGGACAGGGCTATGGCTACACCTTC
d_gene: TRBD1
j_gene: TRBJ1-2
abundance: NA
v_gene: TRBV6-4

CDR3aa: CASRASGTEQFF
CDR3nt: TGTGCCAGCAGGGCCTCCGGGACAGAGCAGTTCTTC
d_gene: NA
j_gene: TRBJ2-1
abundance: NA
v_gene: TRBV2

CDR3aa: CASSQSTGGYEKLFF
CDR3nt: TGTGCCAGCAGCCAATCTACAGGGGGCTATGAAAAACTGTTTTTT
d_gene: TRBD1
j_gene: TRBJ1-4
abundance: NA
v_gene: TRBV16

CDR3aa: CASSLLIAGVGNEQFF
CDR3nt: TGTGCCAGCAGCTTGTTGATAGCGGGAGTAGGCAATGAGCAGTTCTTC
d_gene: TRBD2
j_gene: TRBJ2-1
abundance: NA
v_gene: TRBV5-4